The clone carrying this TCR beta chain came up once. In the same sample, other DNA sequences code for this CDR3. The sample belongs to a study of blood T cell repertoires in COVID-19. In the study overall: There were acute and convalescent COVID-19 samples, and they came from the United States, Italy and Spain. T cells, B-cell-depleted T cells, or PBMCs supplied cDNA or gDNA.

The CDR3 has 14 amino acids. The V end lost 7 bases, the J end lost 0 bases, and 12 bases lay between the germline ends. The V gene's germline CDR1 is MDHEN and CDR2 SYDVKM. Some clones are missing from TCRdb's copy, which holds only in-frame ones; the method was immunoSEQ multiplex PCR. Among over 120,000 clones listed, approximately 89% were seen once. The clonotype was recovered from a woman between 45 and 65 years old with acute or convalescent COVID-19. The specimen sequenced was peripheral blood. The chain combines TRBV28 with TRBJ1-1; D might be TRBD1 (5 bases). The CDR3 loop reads CASTPGGMNTEAFF. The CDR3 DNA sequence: TGTGCCAGCACTCCCGGGGGAATGAACACTGAAGCTTTCTTT.